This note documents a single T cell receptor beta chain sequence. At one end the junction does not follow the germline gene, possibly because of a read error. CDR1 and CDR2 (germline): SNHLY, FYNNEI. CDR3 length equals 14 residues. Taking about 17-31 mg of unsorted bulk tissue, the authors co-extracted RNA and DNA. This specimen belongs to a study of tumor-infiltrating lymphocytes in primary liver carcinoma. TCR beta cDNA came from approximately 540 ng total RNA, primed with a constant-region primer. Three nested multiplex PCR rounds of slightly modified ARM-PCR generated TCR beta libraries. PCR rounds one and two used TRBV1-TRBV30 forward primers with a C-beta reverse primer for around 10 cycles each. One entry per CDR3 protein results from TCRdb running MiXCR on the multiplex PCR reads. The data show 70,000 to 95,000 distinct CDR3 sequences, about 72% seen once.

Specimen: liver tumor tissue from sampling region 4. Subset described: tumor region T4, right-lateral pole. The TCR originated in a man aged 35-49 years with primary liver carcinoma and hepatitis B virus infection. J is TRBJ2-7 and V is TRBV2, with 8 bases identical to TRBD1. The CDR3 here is CASTWTGNSYEQYF. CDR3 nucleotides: TGTGCCAGCACTTGGACAGGGAACTCCTATGAGCAGTACTTC. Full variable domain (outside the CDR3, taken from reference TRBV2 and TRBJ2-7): EPEVTQTPSHQVTQMGQEVILRCVPISNHLYFYWYRQILGQKVEFLVSFYNNEISEKSEIFDDQFSVERPDGSNFTLKIRSTKLEDSAMYFCASTWTGNSYEQYFGPGTRLTVT.